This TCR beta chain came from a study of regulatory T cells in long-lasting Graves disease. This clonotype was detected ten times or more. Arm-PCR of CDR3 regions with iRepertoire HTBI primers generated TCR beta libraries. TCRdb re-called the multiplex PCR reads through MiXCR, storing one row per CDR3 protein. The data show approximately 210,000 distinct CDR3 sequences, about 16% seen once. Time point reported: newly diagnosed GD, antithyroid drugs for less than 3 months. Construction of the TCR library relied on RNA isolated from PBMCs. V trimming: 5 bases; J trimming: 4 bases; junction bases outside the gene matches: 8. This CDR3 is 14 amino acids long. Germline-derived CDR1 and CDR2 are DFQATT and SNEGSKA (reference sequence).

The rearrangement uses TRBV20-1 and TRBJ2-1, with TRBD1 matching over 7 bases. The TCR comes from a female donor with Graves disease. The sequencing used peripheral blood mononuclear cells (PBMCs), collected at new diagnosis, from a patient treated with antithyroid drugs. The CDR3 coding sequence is TGCAGTGCTTTACAGGGGACCTTTTACAATGAGCAGTTCTTC. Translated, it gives CSALQGTFYNEQFF.